This T cell receptor beta chain was captured by sequencing in a study of CD8+CD57+ T cells in acquired aplastic anemia. As for the study in general: Isolated CD4+ and CD8+ cells, once sorted, yielded DNA averaging about 3.1 ug.

General observations from the study: Comparison of patients with controls identified about 27 shared CD8+ CDR3 sequences. Significant differences in CD8+ Simpson's diversity were not observed between patients and controls.

Genomic DNA constituted the template upon which TCR beta VDJ and CDR3 profiling was performed. TCRdb re-called the reads with MiXCR, one entry per CDR3 protein. The table lists around 430,000 distinct CDR3 sequences, around a third of them singletons. Concerning this clonotype: Its antigen is not identified.

The germline V gene has CDR1 SQVTM and CDR2 ANQGSEA. The CDR3 extends over 15 amino acids. J was trimmed by 3 bases and V by 8 bases; bases with no gene match: 10. By flow cytometry, patients selected for sequencing had shown an expansion of CD8+CD57+ cells. Every patient was diagnosed with severe acquired aplastic anemia. The TCR originated in a human donor with aplastic anemia. The chain couples TRBV29-1 to TRBJ1-3; 10 positions agree with TRBD1. Sequencing input: sorted CD4+, CD8+, or CD8+CD57+ T cells (not recorded which) from PBMCs. The CDR3, as DNA: TGCAGCAGTACGGCGACAGGGGGCTTTGGAAACACCATATATTTT. Protein product: CSSTATGGFGNTIYF. Together with reference TRBV29-1 and TRBJ1-3, the CDR3 gives the full variable domain: SAVISQKPSRDICQRGTSLTIQCQVDSQVTMMFWYRQQPGQSLTLIATANQGSEATYESGFVIDKFPISRPNLTFSTLTVSNMSPEDSSIYLCSSTATGGFGNTIYFGEGSWLTVV.